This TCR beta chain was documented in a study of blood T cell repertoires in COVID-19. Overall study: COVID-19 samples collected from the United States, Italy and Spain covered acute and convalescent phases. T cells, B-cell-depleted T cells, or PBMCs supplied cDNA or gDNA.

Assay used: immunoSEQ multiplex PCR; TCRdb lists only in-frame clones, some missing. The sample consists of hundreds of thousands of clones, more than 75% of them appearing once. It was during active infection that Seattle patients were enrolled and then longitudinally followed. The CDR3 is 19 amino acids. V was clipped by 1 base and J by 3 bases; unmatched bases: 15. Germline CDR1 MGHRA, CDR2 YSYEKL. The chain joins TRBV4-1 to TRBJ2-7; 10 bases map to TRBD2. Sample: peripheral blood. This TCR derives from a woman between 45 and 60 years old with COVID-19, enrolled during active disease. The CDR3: CASSQVSVLAGRTSYEQYF. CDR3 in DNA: TGCGCCAGCAGCCAAGTATCAGTACTAGCGGGACGAACTAGCTACGAGCAGTACTTC.